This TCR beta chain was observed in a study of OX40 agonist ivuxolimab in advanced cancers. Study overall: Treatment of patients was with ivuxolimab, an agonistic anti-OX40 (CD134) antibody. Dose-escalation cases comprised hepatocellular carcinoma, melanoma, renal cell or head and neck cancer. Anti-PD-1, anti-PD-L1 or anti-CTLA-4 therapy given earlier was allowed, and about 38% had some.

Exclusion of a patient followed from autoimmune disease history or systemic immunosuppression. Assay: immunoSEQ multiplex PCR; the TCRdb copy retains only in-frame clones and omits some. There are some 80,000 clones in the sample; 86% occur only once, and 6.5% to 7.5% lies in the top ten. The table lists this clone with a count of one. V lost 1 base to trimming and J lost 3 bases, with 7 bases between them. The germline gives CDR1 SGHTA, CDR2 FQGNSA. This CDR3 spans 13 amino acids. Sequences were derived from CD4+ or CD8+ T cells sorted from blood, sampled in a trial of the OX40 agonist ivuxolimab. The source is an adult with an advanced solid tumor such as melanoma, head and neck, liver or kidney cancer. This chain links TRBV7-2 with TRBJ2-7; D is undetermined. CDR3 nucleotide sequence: TGTGCCAGCAGCTTAGGAGCGAACTACGAGCAGTACTTC. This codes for CASSLGANYEQYF.